These 21 T cell receptor beta chains were all obtained from the same sample, sequenced in a study of blood T cell repertoires in COVID-19. Using immunoSEQ multiplex PCR, the repertoire was profiled, and TCRdb retains in-frame clones only, with some absent. The profile shows over 200,000 clones, 87% of them singletons. Sequenced: PBMCs or T cells enriched from blood (not recorded which). The receptors here all came from a young man who had recovered from COVID-19.

This clone was picked up one time. J is TRBJ2-1 and V is TRBV24-1; the match to TRBD2 covers 14 bases. The ends lost 0 bases at V and 7 bases at J; junction bases unmatched: 4. Per the germline V gene, CDR1 is KGHDR and CDR2 is SFDVKD. The CDR3 extends over 17 amino acids. This CDR3 is CATSDLGLAGGYNEQFF. The CDR3 DNA is TGTGCCACCAGTGATTTGGGACTAGCGGGAGGTTATAATGAGCAGTTCTTC.

CDR3 coding DNA: TGTGCCAGCTCACCGTTTTCGGAGGGGGCGAAGAGGAACACCATATATTTT. This translates into CASSPFSEGAKRNTIYF. The chain combines TRBV18 with TRBJ1-3; 7 nucleotides line up with TRBD1. The CDR3 spans 17 residues. V trimming: 3 bases; J trimming: 7 bases; junction bases outside the gene matches: 15. The V gene's germline CDR1 is KGHSH and CDR2 LQKENI.

The chain is built from TRBV19 and TRBJ1-2; 11 bases match TRBD1. Germline CDR1 reads LNHDA; CDR2 reads SQIVND (reference sequence). J lost 7 bases, V lost 4 bases, and 5 bases had no gene match. CDR3 length: 14 amino acids. The CDR3 reads CASSTPDRGPGYTF. The CDR3 DNA is TGTGCCAGTAGTACCCCGGACAGGGGGCCTGGCTACACCTTC. Using reference TRBV19 and TRBJ1-2 for the parts outside the CDR3, the full variable domain is DGGITQSPKYLFRKEGQNVTLSCEQNLNHDAMYWYRQDPGQGLRLIYYSQIVNDFQKGDIAEGYSVSREKKESFPLTVTSAQKNPTAFYLCASSTPDRGPGYTFGSGTRLTVV.

This clone was recorded at least ten times. This rearrangement joins TRBV3-1 (or the pseudogene TRBV3-2) to TRBJ2-7, with D possibly being TRBD2 (5 bases). This CDR3 is built from 15 residues. CDR1 and CDR2 from the germline V gene are LGHDT and YNNKEL (reference sequence). Deletions cut 0 bases from V and 8 bases from J, with 17 bases between. CDR3 in DNA: TGTGCCAGCAGCCAAGATGTCGGCCGACCGGGGAAGCAGTACTTC. Protein sequence: CASSQDVGRPGKQYF.

V and J are TRBV7-9 and TRBJ2-7; weak D call: TRBD2 (6 bases). This CDR3 has 17 residues. The V end lost 0 bases, the J end lost 3 bases, and 18 bases lay between the germline ends. Germline lookup yields CDR1 SEHNR and CDR2 FQNEAQ (reference sequence). DNA of the CDR3: TGTGCCAGCAGCTTAGCGCTAACCGGGACTGACTACTACGAGCAGTACTTC. This encodes CASSLALTGTDYYEQYF.

V is TRBV30 and J is TRBJ1-3, with 7 bases identical to TRBD1. Germline assignment: CDR1 GTSNPN and CDR2 SVGIG (reference sequence). The CDR3 covers 15 residues. Trimming removed 2 bases from V and 4 bases from J; junction bases left unmatched: 8. CDR3: CAWSSTGTVGNTIYF. In DNA form, the CDR3 reads TGTGCCTGGAGTTCTACCGGGACAGTAGGAAACACCATATATTTT.

This chain links TRBV27 with TRBJ2-1, with D perhaps TRBD2 (5 bases). The CDR3 has 16 amino acids. V was trimmed by 3 bases and J by 2 bases, leaving 14 bases between them. CDR1 and CDR2 (germline): MNHEY, SMNVEV (reference sequence). The CDR3 spells CASSLRAALAYNEQFF. The CDR3, as DNA: TGTGCCAGCAGTTTGAGAGCGGCTTTGGCCTACAATGAGCAGTTCTTC.

This clone came up once. The chain couples TRBV4-1 to TRBJ2-3, with no clear D. From germline, CDR1 is MGHRA and CDR2 YSYEKL. V dropped 1 base and J dropped 4 bases, with 18 bases sitting between them. There are 17 residues in the CDR3. CDR3 DNA: TGCGCCAGCAGCCAAGTATTGATCGTTCGAGGTCCAGATACGCAGTATTTT. Amino acid sequence: CASSQVLIVRGPDTQYF.

The chain couples TRBV30 to TRBJ1-6; D is uncertain. The CDR3 sequence is 12 residues long. The germline gives CDR1 GTSNPN, CDR2 SVGIG (reference sequence). With 5 bases removed from V and 10 bases from J, the gap between germline ends came to 12 bases. The CDR3 loop is CAWGPAGSPLHF. CDR3 coding DNA: TGTGCCTGGGGACCGGCAGGCTCACCCCTCCACTTT.

CDR3 sequence reads: CASSRLSRTEAFF. CDR3 in DNA: TGTGCCAGCAGTCGGTTAAGTAGAACTGAAGCTTTCTTT. This chain joins TRBV6-5 and TRBJ1-1; D gene ambiguous. V dropped 5 bases and J dropped 5 bases, with 12 bases sitting between them. The V gene's germline CDR1 is MNHEY and CDR2 SVGAGI. CDR3 length: 13 residues.

V and J are TRBV19 and TRBJ1-1, with TRBD1 matching over 7 bases. J lost 10 bases, V lost 7 bases, and 6 bases had no gene match. The CDR3 totals 11 residues. Germline CDR1 reads LNHDA; CDR2 reads SQIVND (reference sequence). As DNA, the CDR3 is TGTGCCAGTAAAAAGACAGGGCTAGCTTTCTTT. Encoded protein: CASKKTGLAFF.

The chain is built from TRBV7-9 and TRBJ1-5, with a tentative D call TRBD1 (5 bases). The V end was cut by 3 bases, the J end by 6 bases, with 15 bases between. Germline V lookup: CDR1 SEHNR, CDR2 FQNEAQ (reference sequence). The CDR3 loop spans 15 amino acids. The CDR3 here is CASSLVGGVGQPQHF. In DNA, the CDR3 is TGTGCCAGCAGCTTGGTCGGGGGAGTGGGTCAGCCCCAGCATTTT.

The rearrangement uses TRBV29-1 and TRBJ1-1; possible D gene TRBD1, 5 bases. Trimming took off 4 bases at V and 5 bases at J, with 17 bases between the two ends. The CDR3 totals 14 residues. Germline V CDR1 and CDR2: SQVTM, ANQGSEA. CDR3 region: CSVVRAGPQTEAFF. The CDR3 bases are TGCAGCGTTGTGAGAGCAGGGCCTCAAACTGAAGCTTTCTTT.

CDR3 amino acids: CASSYDEGAKRQPQHF. In DNA form, the CDR3 reads TGTGCCAGCAGTTACGATGAGGGGGCGAAACGTCAGCCCCAGCATTTT. The rearrangement uses TRBV6-2 or TRBV6-3 and TRBJ1-5; the match to TRBD1 covers 7 bases. CDR1 and CDR2 (germline): MNHEY, SVGEGT. The CDR3 is 16 residues long. V lost 2 bases, J lost 6 bases, and 10 bases stayed unmatched.

The chain combines TRBV27 with TRBJ1-3, with TRBD1 as a possible D gene (5 bases). CDR1 is MNHEY, CDR2 SMNVEV, per germline (reference sequence). The CDR3 totals 13 residues. V lost 5 bases to trimming and J lost 1 base, with 6 bases between them. The CDR3 loop is CASSRGSGNTIYF. The CDR3 DNA reads as TGTGCCAGCAGTAGGGGTTCTGGAAACACCATATATTTT.

The chain joins TRBV25-1 to TRBJ2-1; D remains unclear. The CDR3 runs to 12 residues. CDR1 and CDR2 (germline): MGHDK, SYGVNS. Trimming left V 4 bases short and J 4 bases short, with 5 bases between. CDR3 sequence (DNA): TGTGCCAGCAGTGGAACTTACAATGAGCAGTTCTTC. It codes for CASSGTYNEQFF.

This clone has only a few counts. The V gene is TRBV5-8, the J gene TRBJ2-3; D might be TRBD2 (6 bases). Germline V gene data show CDR1 as SGHTS and CDR2 as YDEGEE. V was pared by 6 bases and J by 1 base, with 21 bases between. The CDR3 has 17 amino acids. In nucleotides, the CDR3 is TGTGCCAGCATGATCCTGGGAGTCCTAGCGCGCACAGATACGCAGTATTTT. Encoded protein: CASMILGVLARTDTQYF. The variable domain in full, completed from reference TRBV5-8 and TRBJ2-3, reads EAGVTQSPTHLIKTRGQQATLRCSPISGHTSVYWYQQALGLGLQFLLWYDEGEERNRGNFPPRFSGRQFPNYSSELNVNALELEDSALYLCASMILGVLARTDTQYFGPGTRLTVL.

The chain couples TRBV5-1 to TRBJ2-7, with 9 bases matching TRBD1. The V and J ends lost 4 bases and 4 bases, in that order; junction bases with no gene match: 9. The germline V gene encodes CDR1 SGHRS and CDR2 YFSETQ. The CDR3 sequence is 15 residues long. DNA for the CDR3: TGCGCCAGCAGCACAGGGACAGGGAGGGCGTACGAGCAGTACTTC. Translated: CASSTGTGRAYEQYF.

The gene calls are TRBV2 and TRBJ2-1; TRBD1 matches 7 bases. The CDR3 totals 15 residues. J lost 6 bases, V lost 1 base, and 6 bases had no gene match. Germline lookup yields CDR1 SNHLY and CDR2 FYNNEI. This CDR3 is CASSEDRGQVNEQFF. In DNA form, the CDR3 reads TGTGCCAGCAGTGAAGATAGAGGACAGGTCAATGAGCAGTTCTTC.

The table lists this clone with a count of one. V and J are TRBV30 and TRBJ2-5, with 15 nucleotides matching TRBD2. The CDR3 contains 16 residues. CDR1 and CDR2 (germline): GTSNPN, SVGIG (reference sequence). The J segment lost 5 bases and the V segment lost 2 bases, leaving 6 bases of the junction unmatched. In DNA, the CDR3 is TGTGCCTGGAGTACGGGACTAGCGGGAGGATGGGAGACCCAGTACTTC. Translating it yields CAWSTGLAGGWETQYF.

V gene TRBV12-3 or TRBV12-4 combines with J gene TRBJ1-6; maybe TRBD1 (6 bases). V was cut by 6 bases and J by 13 bases, with 10 bases left in between. The CDR3 sequence is 11 residues long. The CDR3 nucleotides read TGTGCCAGCAGCAGAACAGGGCCCCTCCACTTT. Its protein is CASSRTGPLHF.